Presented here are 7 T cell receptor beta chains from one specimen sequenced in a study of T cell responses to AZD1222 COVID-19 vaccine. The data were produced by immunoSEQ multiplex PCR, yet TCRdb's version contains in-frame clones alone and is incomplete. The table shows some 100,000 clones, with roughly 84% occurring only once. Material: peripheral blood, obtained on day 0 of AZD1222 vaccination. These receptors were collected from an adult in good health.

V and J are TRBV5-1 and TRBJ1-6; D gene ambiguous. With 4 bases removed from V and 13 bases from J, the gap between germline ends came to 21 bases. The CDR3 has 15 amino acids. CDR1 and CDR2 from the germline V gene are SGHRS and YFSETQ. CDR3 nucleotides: TGCGCCAGCAGCGTACGTGCCGGGGATGCCCGGCCCCTCCACTTT. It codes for CASSVRAGDARPLHF.

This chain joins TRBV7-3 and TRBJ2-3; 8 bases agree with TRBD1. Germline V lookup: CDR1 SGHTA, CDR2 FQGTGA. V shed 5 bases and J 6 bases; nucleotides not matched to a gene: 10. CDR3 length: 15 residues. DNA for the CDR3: TGTGCCAGCAGCCCCCGACAGGGGCGGTCGGATACGCAGTATTTT. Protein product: CASSPRQGRSDTQYF.

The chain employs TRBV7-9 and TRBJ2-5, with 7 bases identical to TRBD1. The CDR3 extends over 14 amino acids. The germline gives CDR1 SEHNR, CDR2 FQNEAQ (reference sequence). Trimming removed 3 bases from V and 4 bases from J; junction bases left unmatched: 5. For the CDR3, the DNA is TGTGCCAGCAGCTTCCCGACAGGGCGAGAGACCCAGTACTTC. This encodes CASSFPTGRETQYF.

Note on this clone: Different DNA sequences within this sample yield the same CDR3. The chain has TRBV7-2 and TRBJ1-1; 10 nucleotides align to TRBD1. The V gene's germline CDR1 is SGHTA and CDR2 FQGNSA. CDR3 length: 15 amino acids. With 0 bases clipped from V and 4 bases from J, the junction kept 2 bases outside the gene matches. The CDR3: CASSLATGGLTEAFF. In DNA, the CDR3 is TGTGCCAGCAGCTTAGCGACAGGGGGCCTCACTGAAGCTTTCTTT.

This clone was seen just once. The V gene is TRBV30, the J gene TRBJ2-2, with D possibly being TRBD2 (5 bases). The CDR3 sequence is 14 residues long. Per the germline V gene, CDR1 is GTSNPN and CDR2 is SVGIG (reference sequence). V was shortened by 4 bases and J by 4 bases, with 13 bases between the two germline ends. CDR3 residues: CAWTNAGGTGELFF. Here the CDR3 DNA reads TGTGCCTGGACAAACGCGGGTGGCACCGGGGAGCTGTTTTTT.

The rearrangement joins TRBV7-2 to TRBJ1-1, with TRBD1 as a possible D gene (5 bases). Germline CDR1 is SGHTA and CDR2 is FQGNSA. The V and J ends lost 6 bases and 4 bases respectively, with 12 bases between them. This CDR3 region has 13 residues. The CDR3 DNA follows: TGTGCCAGCAGTCGGGGGGGACCCACTGAAGCTTTCTTT. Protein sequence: CASSRGGPTEAFF.

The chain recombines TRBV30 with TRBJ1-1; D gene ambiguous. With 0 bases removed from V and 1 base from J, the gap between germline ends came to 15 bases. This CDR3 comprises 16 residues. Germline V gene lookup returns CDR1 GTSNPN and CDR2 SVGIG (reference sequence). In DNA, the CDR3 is TGTGCCTGGAGTGTAAGTTGGGTCGGGGAGAACACTGAAGCTTTCTTT. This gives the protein CAWSVSWVGENTEAFF.